Described below is a single T cell receptor beta chain sequence and its context. This entry comes from a study of Graves' ophthalmopathy and Graves' hyperthyroidism. V was clipped by 5 bases and J by 13 bases; unmatched bases: 4. Germline lookup yields CDR1 SGHVS and CDR2 FQNEAQ. The CDR3 spans 10 residues. For repertoire sequencing, the TCR beta CDR3 regions were amplified from RNA transcripts. RT-PCR was first run with HTBI primers, then multiplex PCR in a second round. TCRdb re-derived calls from the multiplex PCR reads in MiXCR, one entry per CDR3 protein. The sample lists 900,000 to 1,200,000 distinct CDR3 sequences; roughly 35% were seen once.

The sequencing sample was made of peripheral blood or thyroid tissue (not recorded which). The TCR was taken from an adult man with Graves' hyperthyroidism. This rearrangement joins TRBV7-8 to TRBJ2-5, with 7 bases fitting TRBD1. CDR3 sequence reads: CASSIGQAYF. In DNA, the CDR3 is TGTGCCAGCAGCATCGGACAGGCGTACTTC.